What follows are 18 T cell receptor beta chains derived from one specimen sequenced in a study of early T cells in non-severe SARS-CoV-2 infection. TCRdb independently ran MiXCR on the 5' RACE reads; one entry per CDR3 protein. The table shows about 130,000 distinct CDR3 sequences, with more than 12% occurring only once. The sample taken for sequencing was whole blood. Every receptor here comes from an adult who was a healthcare worker with PCR-confirmed SARS-CoV-2 infection or an uninfected control (not recorded which).

This clonotype was seen more than once but under ten times. The genes are TRBV4-2 and TRBJ1-5; D is unresolved. The CDR3 has 14 residues. Trimming stripped 0 bases from V and 3 bases from J, with 6 bases between. Germline CDR1 reads LGHNA; CDR2 reads YNFKEQ. Here the CDR3 DNA reads TGTGCCAGCAGCCAAGAGTTTACCAATCAGCCCCAGCATTTT. Protein sequence: CASSQEFTNQPQHF.

This clonotype was recorded many times. This chain uses TRBV9 with TRBJ1-2, with 10 positions matching TRBD1. Germline CDR1 and CDR2: SGDLS and YYNGEE. This CDR3 has 16 residues. The ends lost 4 bases at V and 4 bases at J; junction bases unmatched: 10. The DNA of the CDR3 is TGTGCCAGCAGCAGACGACAGGGGGCGGCGCTCTATGGCTACACCTTC. Protein: CASSRRQGAALYGYTF.

This clonotype was seen only a few times. V gene TRBV21-1 combines with J gene TRBJ2-7; the table's TRBD1 call for D was not verified on the DNA. TRBV21-1 is a listed pseudogene. The CDR3 spans 16 residues. As DNA, the CDR3 is TGTGCCAGCAGCCCGAGATTGGACAGGGAGGTTCACGAGCAGTACTTC. It specifies CASSPRLDREVHEQYF.

The V gene is TRBV6-1, the J gene TRBJ1-1, with a possible D match to TRBD1 (6 bases). This CDR3 comprises 15 residues. Trimming took 1 base from V and 0 from J, leaving 9 bases between them. CDR1 and CDR2 from the germline V gene are MNHNS and SASEGT. The CDR3 here is CASSEGGQMNTEAFF. CDR3 coding DNA: TGTGCCAGCAGTGAAGGGGGGCAAATGAACACTGAAGCTTTCTTT.

This rearrangement joins TRBV5-6 to TRBJ1-1; possibly TRBD1 for D (5 bases). In germline, CDR1 is SGHDT, CDR2 YYEEEE. Trimming took 3 bases from V and 6 from J, leaving 9 bases between them. The CDR3 is made up of 12 amino acids. The CDR3 sequence is CASSWGVAEAFF. In DNA, the CDR3 is TGTGCCAGCAGCTGGGGGGTAGCTGAAGCTTTCTTT.

This clonotype was counted between two and nine times. V is TRBV7-3 and J is TRBJ2-5, with D possibly matching TRBD1 (7 bases). The CDR3 covers 13 residues. Germline CDR1 is SGHTA and CDR2 is FQGTGA. The V and J ends lost 3 bases and 4 bases respectively, with 9 bases between them. The CDR3 protein is CASSFQGGETQYF. CDR3 coding DNA: TGTGCCAGCAGCTTTCAGGGGGGAGAGACCCAGTACTTC.

There are a few counts of this clonotype. The chain combines TRBV4-1 with TRBJ2-1; TRBD2 is a possible D gene (5 bases). V shed 11 bases and J shed 3 bases, with 20 bases lying between them. This CDR3 spans 15 amino acids. From germline, CDR1 is MGHRA and CDR2 YSYEKL. For the CDR3, the DNA is TGCGCCGCTGGGAGTCCAAGAGTGGGCTACAATGAGCAGTTCTTC. Translated, it gives CAAGSPRVGYNEQFF.

In this sample, this clonotype turned up a few times. The chain recombines TRBV7-9 with TRBJ2-5; 10 bases align to TRBD1. V was clipped by 5 bases and J by 2 bases; unmatched bases: 5. CDR3 length: 15 residues. The germline gives CDR1 SEHNR, CDR2 FQNEAQ (reference sequence). The CDR3 bases are TGTGCCAGCAGCCGTGGACAGGGGGGACAAGAGACCCAGTACTTC. Protein product: CASSRGQGGQETQYF.

This clonotype came up a few times. The rearrangement links TRBV2 to TRBJ2-2; 11 positions match TRBD2. This CDR3 is built from 14 residues. With V trimmed by 6 bases and J by 5 bases, 2 bases remained unmatched. Germline CDR1 SNHLY, CDR2 FYNNEI. CDR3 loop: CASRRLAGTGELFF. The CDR3, as DNA: TGTGCCAGCAGGCGACTAGCGGGGACCGGGGAGCTGTTTTTT.

This chain connects TRBV27 to TRBJ2-7; 13 nucleotides agree with TRBD2. The V gene end was trimmed by 6 bases and the J gene end by 2 bases; junction bases not matched to a gene: 10. The CDR3 extends over 17 amino acids. In germline, CDR1 is MNHEY, CDR2 SMNVEV (reference sequence). The CDR3: CASSRSGLAGATYEQYF. The CDR3, as DNA: TGTGCCAGCAGCCGATCAGGACTAGCGGGGGCCACCTACGAGCAGTACTTC.

There are a few counts of this clonotype. The rearrangement links TRBV4-1 to TRBJ2-1; a weak D match, TRBD2 (6 bases). Germline V gene data show CDR1 as MGHRA and CDR2 as YSYEKL. The CDR3 is made up of 15 amino acids. V was cut by 1 base and J by 1 base, with 8 bases left in between. In DNA form, the CDR3 reads TGCGCCAGCAGCCAAGCGGAGGGATCCTACAATGAGCAGTTCTTC. Its translation: CASSQAEGSYNEQFF.

This clonotype was found many times. The chain employs TRBV4-1 and TRBJ1-1; 7 bases align to TRBD1. V lost 6 bases to trimming and J lost 4 bases; unmatched junction nucleotides: 5. The germline V gene has CDR1 MGHRA and CDR2 YSYEKL. The CDR3 is 13 amino acids. As DNA, the CDR3 is TGCGCCAGCAGACACAGGGGAAGCACTGAAGCTTTCTTT. It translates to CASRHRGSTEAFF.

The rearrangement links TRBV4-2 to TRBJ2-3; 7 positions match TRBD2. This CDR3 region has 16 residues. Germline CDR1 reads LGHNA; CDR2 reads YNFKEQ. Germline trimming cut 2 bases from V and 5 bases from J; bases unmatched to any gene: 10. In DNA, the CDR3 is TGTGCCAGCAGCCAATACCGACTAGCAAATCAAGATACGCAGTATTTT. This sequence encodes CASSQYRLANQDTQYF.

This clonotype was observed many times. The gene calls are TRBV5-4 and TRBJ1-1, with 7 bases aligning to TRBD1. The CDR3 has 14 residues. Germline V gene lookup returns CDR1 SGHNT and CDR2 YYREEE (reference sequence). J was trimmed by 2 bases and V by 2 bases; bases with no gene match: 3. CDR3 in DNA: TGTGCCAGCAGCTTAGGACAGGTTAACACTGAAGCTTTCTTT. It specifies CASSLGQVNTEAFF.

The J gene is TRBJ2-1, the V gene TRBV6-6, with D unclear. Germline-derived CDR1 and CDR2 are MNHNY and SVGAGI (reference sequence). This CDR3 has 17 residues. Trimming removed 0 bases at V and 0 bases at J, with 12 bases between. This chain's CDR3 is CASSYSWAGSSYNEQFF. CDR3 DNA sequence: TGTGCCAGCAGTTACTCCTGGGCAGGAAGCTCCTACAATGAGCAGTTCTTC.

This clonotype was seen a few times. The rearrangement joins TRBV7-9 to TRBJ2-3; unclear D gene. V dropped 6 bases and J dropped 6 bases, with 10 bases sitting between them. The germline V gene encodes CDR1 SEHNR and CDR2 FQNEAQ (reference sequence). This CDR3 is built from 12 residues. This CDR3 is CASSSNGDTQYF. CDR3 nucleotide sequence: TGTGCCAGCAGTTCAAACGGGGATACGCAGTATTTT.

CDR3: CSFTGGETQYF. CDR3 in DNA: TGCAGTTTCACTGGGGGAGAGACCCAGTACTTC. This chain links TRBV20-1 with TRBJ2-5; D might be TRBD1 or TRBD2, each matching 5 bases. CDR1 and CDR2 (germline): DFQATT, SNEGSKA (reference sequence). Trimming cost V 8 bases and J 4 bases, with 11 bases left between them. This CDR3 contains 11 residues.

V is TRBV14 and J is TRBJ2-5; no reliable D call. The CDR3 length is 16 residues. With 2 bases removed from V and 1 base from J, the gap between germline ends came to 14 bases. Germline-derived CDR1 and CDR2 are SGHDN and FVKESK. CDR3: CASSQPPGIAQETQYF. The CDR3 region has the DNA TGTGCCAGCAGCCAACCGCCAGGCATTGCCCAAGAGACCCAGTACTTC.